This TCR beta chain was retrieved from a study of blood T cells in healthy people across ages. A J-beta primer mix and a sample-barcoded 5' primer were used in a second PCR of roughly 6 to 11 cycles. TCRdb processed the 5' RACE reads anew with MiXCR; each CDR3 protein has one entry. The table lists approximately 960,000 distinct CDR3 sequences, 29% of them singletons. The sample providers were healthy Caucasian people from Russia, aged about 6 to 100. Every sample yielded at least 6 million isolated PBMCs. This clonotype showed up just once. The CDR3 is made up of 14 amino acids. With 3 bases clipped from V and 4 bases from J, the junction kept 4 bases outside the gene matches. Germline V gene lookup returns CDR1 SGHRS and CDR2 YFSETQ. These same data were also listed under a study on T cells of mothers and their children.

This TCR was sampled from a woman aged 40 to 49 in good health. Specimen: blood. The genes are TRBV5-1 and TRBJ2-1; TRBD1 matches at 7 bases. CDR3 DNA sequence: TGCGCCAGCAGCTGGGGACAGCAATACAATGAGCAGTTCTTC. This encodes CASSWGQQYNEQFF.